What follows are 30 T cell receptor beta chains derived from one specimen sequenced in a study of T-cell reconstitution after alpha-beta-depleted transplantation in children. Preparing the TCRbeta library involved the use of unique molecular identifiers. TCRdb processed the PCR reads anew with MiXCR; each CDR3 protein has one entry. The sample has about 340,000 distinct CDR3 sequences, 13% seen once. This sample comprised PBMCs, obtained from the stem cell graft. Receptor source: a human donor who donated a stem cell graft to a child with Fanconi anemia.

At least ten counts were recorded for this clonotype. The rearrangement joins TRBV7-2 to TRBJ2-7; 11 positions agree with TRBD1. The CDR3 spans 14 residues. Trimming cost V 4 bases and J 2 bases; bases outside gene matches: 1. CDR1 and CDR2 from the germline V gene are SGHTA and FQGNSA. The CDR3: CASSWTGGPYEQYF. Written as DNA, the CDR3 is TGTGCCAGCAGCTGGACAGGGGGCCCCTACGAGCAGTACTTC.

This clonotype showed up many times. The chain uses TRBV20-1 and TRBJ1-6, with D unclear. The CDR3 covers 12 residues. V lost 0 bases and J lost 8, with 5 bases in between. Per germline, CDR1 DFQATT and CDR2 SNEGSKA (reference sequence). The CDR3 here is CSARDGYSPLHF. CDR3 bases: TGCAGTGCTAGAGACGGTTATTCACCCCTCCACTTT.

The table lists this clonotype with many counts. The V gene is TRBV6-5, the J gene TRBJ2-7, with D unclear. Germline CDR1 reads MNHEY; CDR2 reads SVGAGI. Trimming removed 9 bases at V and 5 bases at J, with 17 bases between. The CDR3 consists of 13 residues. CDR3 amino acids: CASRAGALHEQYF. The CDR3 DNA is TGTGCCAGTAGAGCAGGAGCTCTGCACGAGCAGTACTTC.

The genes are TRBV4-2 and TRBJ2-3; D is unclear. The CDR3 sequence is 14 residues long. Looked up from germline, CDR1 is LGHNA and CDR2 is YNFKEQ. V was trimmed by 0 bases and J by 5 bases, leaving 9 bases between them. CDR3 region: CASSQDPSVDTQYF. The CDR3 bases are TGTGCCAGCAGCCAAGACCCTAGTGTAGATACGCAGTATTTT.

This clonotype was found many times. This chain connects TRBV11-2 to TRBJ1-1; the match to TRBD1 covers 7 bases. Germline trimming cut 3 bases from V and 0 bases from J; bases unmatched to any gene: 4. CDR3 length equals 15 residues. The germline CDR1 and CDR2 sequences are SGHAT and FQNNGV. The CDR3 spells CASSLPGTVNTEAFF. The CDR3 nucleotides are TGTGCCAGCAGCTTGCCAGGGACAGTGAACACTGAAGCTTTCTTT.

There are a few counts of this clonotype. Compared with germline, one end of the junction differs, possibly owing to a read error. The V call is TRBV7-8, the J call TRBJ1-1; no reliable D call. The CDR3 is 15 residues long. The germline V gene has CDR1 SGHVS and CDR2 FQNEAQ. The CDR3 here is CASSVAPWGSTEAFF. The CDR3 DNA sequence: TGTGCCAGCAGCGTAGCCCCGTGGGGTTCCACTGAAGCTTTCTTT.

Only a few counts were recorded for this clonotype. CDR3 region: CASSVHENTEAFF. The CDR3 region has the DNA TGTGCCAGCAGTGTTCACGAGAACACTGAAGCTTTCTTT. The genes are TRBV2 and TRBJ1-1; D remains unclear. The germline CDR1 and CDR2 sequences are SNHLY and FYNNEI. Trimming took off 4 bases at V and 1 base at J, with 7 bases between the two ends. CDR3 length: 13 residues. Using reference TRBV2 and TRBJ1-1 for the parts outside the CDR3, the full variable domain is EPEVTQTPSHQVTQMGQEVILRCVPISNHLYFYWYRQILGQKVEFLVSFYNNEISEKSEIFDDQFSVERPDGSNFTLKIRSTKLEDSAMYFCASSVHENTEAFFGQGTRLTVV.

This clonotype was found a few times. This chain connects TRBV29-1 to TRBJ1-1, with D possibly TRBD1 on 5 matching bases. CDR1 and CDR2 (germline): SQVTM, ANQGSEA. V lost 1 base and J lost 3, with 12 bases in between. The CDR3 consists of 14 residues. DNA for the CDR3: TGCAGCGTTGAAGGAGGGGCGGGGGACACTGAAGCTTTCTTT. Its protein is CSVEGGAGDTEAFF.

This clonotype was observed a handful of times. The V call is TRBV2, the J call TRBJ2-2; 9 bases match TRBD1. Germline trimming cut 5 bases from V and 1 base from J; bases unmatched to any gene: 11. Germline lookup yields CDR1 SNHLY and CDR2 FYNNEI. The CDR3 is 18 amino acids. The CDR3 DNA reads TGTGCCAGCAGTTCCAGGACAGGGGCCGTTTGGAACACCGGGGAGCTGTTTTTT. Translated, it gives CASSSRTGAVWNTGELFF.

As concerns this clonotype: One base away lies a much larger clone, so this may be a sequencing read error. This chain links TRBV5-5 with TRBJ2-7; 7 nucleotides align to TRBD1. CDR1 and CDR2 from the germline V gene are SGHKS and YYEKEE (reference sequence). With 4 bases clipped from V and 5 bases from J, the junction kept 12 bases outside the gene matches. The CDR3 covers 15 residues. CDR3 region: CASSPYRTGGDEQYF. In DNA, the CDR3 is TGTGCCAGCAGCCCTTATCGGACAGGCGGTGACGAGCAGTACTTC. Filled out from reference TRBV5-5 and TRBJ2-7, the complete variable domain reads DAGVTQSPTHLIKTRGQQVTLRCSPISGHKSVSWYQQVLGQGPQFIFQYYEKEERGRGNFPDRFSARQFPNYSSELNVNALLLGDSALYLCASSPYRTGGDEQYFGPGTRLTVT.

In this sample, this clonotype turned up a few times. The chain combines TRBV30 with TRBJ2-1, with D hard to call. CDR1 and CDR2 (germline): GTSNPN, SVGIG (reference sequence). V lost 2 bases and J 6 bases, leaving 17 bases between the germline ends. The CDR3 covers 15 residues. DNA for the CDR3: TGTGCCTGGAGTCCTTTGTTATCTCGGCTCAATGAGCAGTTCTTC. As protein: CAWSPLLSRLNEQFF.

At least ten counts were recorded for this clonotype. This sequence joins TRBV11-2 and TRBJ1-2; a weak D match, TRBD1 (6 bases). V shed 5 bases and J shed 8 bases, with 12 bases lying between them. Per the germline V gene, CDR1 is SGHAT and CDR2 is FQNNGV. This CDR3 has 12 amino acids. The CDR3, as DNA: TGTGCCAGCAGCCAGGGACAAAGGGGCTACACCTTC. It is translated as CASSQGQRGYTF. Full variable domain (rest looked up from reference TRBV11-2 and TRBJ1-2): EAGVAQSPRYKIIEKRQSVAFWCNPISGHATLYWYQQILGQGPKLLIQFQNNGVVDDSQLPKDRFSAERLKGVDSTLKIQPAKLEDSAVYLCASSQGQRGYTFGSGTRLTVV.

The rearrangement links TRBV5-8 to TRBJ2-1; D is unresolved. This CDR3 is built from 13 residues. V was clipped by 0 bases and J by 7 bases, with 8 bases between them. Germline V CDR1 and CDR2: SGHTS, YDEGEE. In DNA form, the CDR3 reads TGTGCCAGCAGCTTGGTGTACCCGAATGAGCAGTTCTTC. The encoded protein is CASSLVYPNEQFF.

This clonotype was observed at least ten times. V and J are TRBV7-9 and TRBJ2-2; no firm D call. Germline V gene lookup returns CDR1 SEHNR and CDR2 FQNEAQ (reference sequence). Trimming removed 0 bases from V and 5 bases from J, with 4 bases in between. The CDR3 is 13 residues long. CDR3: CASSLARTGELFF. CDR3 in DNA: TGTGCCAGCAGCTTAGCCAGAACCGGGGAGCTGTTTTTT.

This clonotype was seen ten or more times. The rearrangement uses TRBV3-1 and TRBJ2-1; D is ambiguous. CDR1 is LGHDT, CDR2 YNNKEL, per germline (reference sequence). This CDR3 contains 15 residues. Trimming took off 3 bases at V and 0 bases at J, with 9 bases between the two ends. This chain's CDR3 is CASSHSFSSYNEQFF. CDR3 nucleotide sequence: TGTGCCAGCAGCCATAGCTTCTCCTCCTACAATGAGCAGTTCTTC.

The rearrangement links TRBV7-9 to TRBJ2-2; D not resolved. The CDR3 is 12 amino acids. Germline values: CDR1 SEHNR, CDR2 FQNEAQ (reference sequence). V lost 3 bases to trimming and J lost 7 bases, with 6 bases between them. CDR3 sequence (DNA): TGTGCCAGCAGCTTCGTGAACGGGGAGCTGTTTTTT. Translation gives CASSFVNGELFF.

This clonotype was seen a handful of times. The chain couples TRBV12-3 or TRBV12-4 to TRBJ1-5, with a possible D match to TRBD1 (5 bases). The length of the CDR3 is 15 residues. The germline V and J ends were trimmed by 5 bases and 11 bases, with 22 bases remaining between them. CDR3 sequence: CASSPGTAGLRAQHF. As DNA, the CDR3 is TGTGCCAGCAGTCCAGGGACGGCCGGGCTGAGGGCCCAGCATTTT.

This clonotype has more than one count but fewer than ten. This chain joins TRBV7-8 and TRBJ2-4, with D unresolved. Germline loops: CDR1 SGHVS, CDR2 FQNEAQ. V was cut by 1 base and J by 0 bases, with 16 bases left in between. CDR3 length equals 18 residues. CDR3 amino acids: CASSLDSPKMIAKNIQYF. The CDR3, as DNA: TGTGCCAGCAGCTTAGACTCCCCGAAGATGATAGCCAAAAACATTCAGTACTTC.

The chain recombines TRBV4-3 with TRBJ1-5; D possibly corresponds to TRBD1 (6 bases). Trimming stripped 2 bases from V and 6 bases from J, with 14 bases between. The length of the CDR3 is 15 residues. CDR1 and CDR2 from the germline V gene are LGHNA and YSLEER. The CDR3 DNA reads TGCGCCAGCAGCCAAAACCACAGGGTTGGTCAGCCCCAGCATTTT. Protein product: CASSQNHRVGQPQHF.

This clonotype was detected only a few times. The CDR3 nucleotides are TGTGCCAGCAGCCTGAAAGGGACCGGGGATGAAAAACTGTTTTTT. Its translation: CASSLKGTGDEKLFF. J is TRBJ1-4 and V is TRBV4-2; D might be TRBD1 (5 bases). The germline V and J ends were trimmed by 4 bases and 6 bases, with 15 bases remaining between them. CDR3 length: 15 amino acids. Germline V gene data show CDR1 as LGHNA and CDR2 as YNFKEQ.

This clonotype was seen at least ten times. V gene TRBV4-3 combines with J gene TRBJ2-3; TRBD1 matches at 7 bases. The CDR3 runs to 15 residues. Losses at the gene ends were 4 bases for V and 1 base for J; bases not matched to a gene: 5. CDR1 and CDR2 (germline): LGHNA, YSLEER. Here the CDR3 reads CASSRRDSRTDTQYF. Here the CDR3 DNA reads TGCGCCAGCAGCCGTCGGGACAGTCGCACAGATACGCAGTATTTT.

The chain combines TRBV5-4 with TRBJ1-1, with D possibly matching TRBD1 (5 bases). In germline, CDR1 is SGHNT, CDR2 YYREEE (reference sequence). The CDR3 is 16 amino acids. Trimming shortened V by 4 bases and J by 4 bases, and 20 bases separated the two germline ends. CDR3 in amino acids: CASSQDGLRGSTEAFF. CDR3 nucleotide sequence: TGTGCCAGCAGCCAGGACGGCCTTAGGGGTTCCACTGAAGCTTTCTTT.

V and J are TRBV14 and TRBJ1-1; D is possibly TRBD1 (5 bases). This CDR3 spans 13 amino acids. Germline V gives CDR1 SGHDN, CDR2 FVKESK. V was cut by 5 bases and J by 7 bases, with 14 bases left in between. The CDR3 DNA sequence: TGTGCCAGCAGCGTCCCAGGGAGATTTGAAGCTTTCTTT. Translating gives CASSVPGRFEAFF.

The chain is built from TRBV7-9 and TRBJ2-5; 7 bases line up with TRBD2. V trimming: 6 bases; J trimming: 0 bases; junction bases outside the gene matches: 7. The CDR3 totals 15 residues. In germline, CDR1 is SEHNR, CDR2 FQNEAQ (reference sequence). CDR3 loop: CASRSPGGNQETQYF. In DNA, the CDR3 is TGTGCCAGCAGATCACCGGGGGGTAACCAAGAGACCCAGTACTTC.

This clonotype has more than one count but fewer than ten. The V gene is TRBV7-9, the J gene TRBJ1-4; no firm D call. The length of the CDR3 is 16 residues. The V and J ends lost 1 base and 7 bases respectively, with 16 bases between them. Germline values: CDR1 SEHNR, CDR2 FQNEAQ (reference sequence). As DNA, the CDR3 is TGTGCCAGCAGCTTAGGCGCAGGCCTACTAGGTGAAAAACTGTTTTTT. Translation gives CASSLGAGLLGEKLFF.

This chain uses TRBV25-1 with TRBJ2-7; D uncertain. The ends were cut back, 4 bases at V and 1 base at J, with 8 bases in the middle. The CDR3 has 13 amino acids. Germline V gene sequence: CDR1 MGHDK, CDR2 SYGVNS. CDR3 amino acids: CASSVGPSYEQYF. The CDR3, as DNA: TGTGCCAGCAGTGTGGGTCCTTCCTACGAGCAGTACTTC.

This clonotype has ten or more counts. The gene calls are TRBV4-3 and TRBJ2-1; maybe TRBD1 (6 bases). Germline V gene sequence: CDR1 LGHNA, CDR2 YSLEER. The CDR3 runs to 16 residues. The V end lost 0 bases, the J end lost 8 bases, and 17 bases lay between the germline ends. CDR3 residues: CASSQDLAGARDEQFF. CDR3 nucleotides: TGCGCCAGCAGCCAAGATCTGGCAGGGGCAAGGGATGAGCAGTTCTTC.

The rearrangement uses TRBV5-1 and TRBJ2-3; tentatively, D is TRBD2 (6 bases). V was clipped by 4 bases and J by 2 bases, with 11 bases between them. Germline assignment: CDR1 SGHRS and CDR2 YFSETQ. CDR3 length: 14 amino acids. The CDR3: CASSLGLVTDTQYF. DNA of the CDR3: TGCGCCAGCAGCCTGGGACTGGTCACAGATACGCAGTATTTT.

The rearrangement uses TRBV12-3 or TRBV12-4 and TRBJ1-6, with D perhaps matching TRBD1 (5 bases). This CDR3 has 14 residues. Trimming took off 2 bases at V and 7 bases at J, with 9 bases between the two ends. The DNA of the CDR3 is TGTGCCAGCAGTTTACTGACAGTAAATTCACCCCTCCACTTT. Translation: CASSLLTVNSPLHF.

The V call is TRBV4-1, the J call TRBJ2-7; no clear D. The germline V gene encodes CDR1 MGHRA and CDR2 YSYEKL. The V and J ends lost 0 bases and 1 base respectively, with 13 bases between them. The CDR3 runs 16 residues. CDR3 residues: CASSQDLGRFSYEQYF. The CDR3 nucleotides are TGCGCCAGCAGCCAAGATCTCGGAAGGTTTTCCTACGAGCAGTACTTC.